This TCR beta chain came from a study of cytomegalovirus exposure and HLA in healthy donors. Notes on the study in general: In a later analysis, parvovirus B19, influenza, CMV and Epstein-Barr virus appeared linked to several top co-occurrence clusters. An analysis done earlier found most TCR beta V segments productive about 90% or about 30% of the time.

Per the germline V gene, CDR1 is MGHRA and CDR2 is YSYEKL. The ends were cut back, 0 bases at V and 0 bases at J, with 10 bases in the middle. The CDR3 totals 16 residues. The PCR employed 60 Vbeta primers together with 13 Jbeta primers. Assay used: immunoSEQ multiplex PCR; TCRdb lists only in-frame clones, some missing. Counted here are about 130,000 clones, 65% to 75% occurring once; the ten biggest clones make up less than 5%. With regard to this clone: Antigen specificity is unknown.

This sequence joins TRBV4-1 and TRBJ2-3; D not resolved. The sample taken for sequencing was PBMCs. The source of this sequence is a woman aged 50 to 60 in good health and CMV-seropositive. The CDR3 here is CASSQDGWRSTDTQYF. In DNA, the CDR3 is TGCGCCAGCAGCCAAGATGGGTGGAGAAGCACAGATACGCAGTATTTT.